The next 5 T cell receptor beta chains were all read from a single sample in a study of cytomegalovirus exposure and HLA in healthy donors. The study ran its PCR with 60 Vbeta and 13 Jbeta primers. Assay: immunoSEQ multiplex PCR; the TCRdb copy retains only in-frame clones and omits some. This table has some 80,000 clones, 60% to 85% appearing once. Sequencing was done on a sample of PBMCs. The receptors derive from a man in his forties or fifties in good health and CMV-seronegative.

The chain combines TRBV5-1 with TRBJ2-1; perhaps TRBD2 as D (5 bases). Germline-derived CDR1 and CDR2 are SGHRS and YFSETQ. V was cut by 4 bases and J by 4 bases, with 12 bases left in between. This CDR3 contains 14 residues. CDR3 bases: TGCGCCAGCAGCCCACGGTCGGGATACAATGAGCAGTTCTTC. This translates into CASSPRSGYNEQFF.

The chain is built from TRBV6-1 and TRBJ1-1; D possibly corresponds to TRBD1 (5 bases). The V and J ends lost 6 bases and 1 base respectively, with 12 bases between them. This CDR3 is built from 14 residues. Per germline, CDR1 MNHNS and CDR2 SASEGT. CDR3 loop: CASRGSGGNTEAFF. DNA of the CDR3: TGTGCCAGCAGGGGATCCGGGGGGAACACTGAAGCTTTCTTT.

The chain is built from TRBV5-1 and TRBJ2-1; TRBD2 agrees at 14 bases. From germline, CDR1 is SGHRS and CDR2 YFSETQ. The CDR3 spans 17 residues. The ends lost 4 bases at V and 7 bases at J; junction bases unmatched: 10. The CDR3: CASSPATSGRGGNEQFF. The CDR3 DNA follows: TGCGCCAGCAGCCCTGCGACTAGCGGGAGGGGGGGAAATGAGCAGTTCTTC.

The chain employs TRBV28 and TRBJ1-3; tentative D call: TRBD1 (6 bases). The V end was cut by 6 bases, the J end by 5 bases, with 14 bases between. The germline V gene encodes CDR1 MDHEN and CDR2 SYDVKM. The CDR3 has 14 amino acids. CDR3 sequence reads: CASSRPDRRNTIYF. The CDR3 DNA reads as TGTGCCAGCAGCCGCCCGGACAGAAGAAACACCATATATTTT.

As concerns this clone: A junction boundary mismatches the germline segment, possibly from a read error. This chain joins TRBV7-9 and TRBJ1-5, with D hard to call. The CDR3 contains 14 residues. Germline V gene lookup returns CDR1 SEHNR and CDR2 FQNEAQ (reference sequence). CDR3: CSSSEDGVFRPQHF. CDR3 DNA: TGTTCCAGCAGCGAAGACGGAGTTTTTCGGCCCCAGCATTTT.